This TCR beta chain was identified in a study of CD4+ T cells in melanoma. The repertoire was sequenced with immunoSEQ multiplex PCR; TCRdb's copy has only in-frame clones and lacks some. The sample carries roughly 54,000 clones, 80% to 90% recorded once. The V end was cut by 6 bases, the J end by 2 bases, with 14 bases between. Germline V CDR1 and CDR2: MNHNS, SASEGT. The CDR3 contains 15 residues. The sequencing sample was made of peripheral blood. The origin of this receptor is a human donor with melanoma. The rearrangement links TRBV6-1 to TRBJ2-1; TRBD1 or TRBD2 may be the D gene (5 bases each). The CDR3 here is CASSRERIPYNEQFF. CDR3 coding DNA: TGTGCCAGCAGCAGGGAGCGGATACCCTACAATGAGCAGTTCTTC.